The 10 T cell receptor beta chains presented below share a single source sample, sequenced in a study of T cell responses to AZD1222 COVID-19 vaccine. Data came from immunoSEQ multiplex PCR; TCRdb stores just in-frame clones and leaves some out. The sample has about 100,000 clones, about nine tenths seen once. This specimen was peripheral blood, taken 28 days after the second AZD1222 dose. The receptors were gathered from an adult who received the AZD1222 COVID-19 vaccine.

The chain couples TRBV5-4 to TRBJ2-2, with D possibly being TRBD2 (6 bases). The CDR3 is 15 amino acids. The germline CDR1 and CDR2 sequences are SGHNT and YYREEE (reference sequence). V was pared by 5 bases and J by 2 bases, with 13 bases between. This chain's CDR3 is CASSSGTYNTGELFF. CDR3 coding DNA: TGTGCCAGCAGTTCCGGGACTTATAACACCGGGGAGCTGTTTTTT.

This clone was detected only once. V usage is TRBV5-4 and J usage is TRBJ2-1; either TRBD1 or TRBD2 may fit D (5 bases each). The ends were cut back, 0 bases at V and 8 bases at J, with 9 bases in the middle. Looked up from germline, CDR1 is SGHNT and CDR2 is YYREEE (reference sequence). The CDR3 is made up of 13 amino acids. The CDR3 sequence: CASSLEGDDEQFF. Written as DNA, the CDR3 is TGTGCCAGCAGCTTGGAAGGGGACGATGAGCAGTTCTTC.

The chain carries TRBV7-2 and TRBJ2-5; 9 bases agree with TRBD1. Germline assignment: CDR1 SGHTA and CDR2 FQGNSA. The CDR3 totals 13 residues. V shed 5 bases and J 3 bases; nucleotides not matched to a gene: 1. Here the CDR3 reads CASSRDREETQYF. CDR3 DNA: TGTGCCAGCAGCCGGGACAGGGAAGAGACCCAGTACTTC.

This clone was detected once. The chain joins TRBV6-5 to TRBJ1-6; D might be TRBD1 (6 bases). The CDR3 covers 16 residues. Trimming stripped 6 bases from V and 0 bases from J, with 12 bases between. CDR1 is MNHEY and CDR2 is SVGAGI in the germline V gene. In nucleotides, the CDR3 is TGTGCCAGCAGATACGGACAGAGCTCCTATAATTCACCCCTCCACTTT. Amino acid sequence: CASRYGQSSYNSPLHF.

The J gene is TRBJ2-5, the V gene TRBV6-5; D call uncertain. CDR1 and CDR2 (germline): MNHEY, SVGAGI. V lost 5 bases to trimming and J lost 0 bases, with 13 bases between them. The CDR3 is made up of 15 amino acids. CDR3 DNA: TGTGCCAGCAGTCAATGGTTGGGGAACCAAGAGACCCAGTACTTC. Its translation is CASSQWLGNQETQYF.

This sequence joins TRBV12-3 or TRBV12-4 and TRBJ1-2, with D tentatively TRBD1 (6 bases). The CDR3 consists of 12 residues. Trimming took off 6 bases at V and 8 bases at J, with 13 bases between the two ends. The CDR3 reads CASSRGKKGYTF. In nucleotides, the CDR3 is TGTGCCAGCAGCAGGGGTAAAAAGGGCTACACCTTC.

CDR3 in DNA: TGCGCCAGCAGCCTCCCCTCCGGGGGGAACACCGGGGAGCTGTTTTTT. Translation gives CASSLPSGGNTGELFF. The chain combines TRBV5-1 with TRBJ2-2; perhaps TRBD2 as D (6 bases). Germline lookup yields CDR1 SGHRS and CDR2 YFSETQ. Trimming pared 4 bases from V and 1 base from J, leaving 14 bases between. This CDR3 contains 16 residues.

The V call is TRBV15, the J call TRBJ1-4, with a tentative D call TRBD1 (5 bases). The CDR3 length is 13 residues. Per the germline V gene, CDR1 is LNHNV and CDR2 is YYDKDF (reference sequence). Trimming pared 5 bases from V and 8 bases from J, leaving 12 bases between. The CDR3 coding sequence is TGTGCCACCAGCGTTGGGACGTCCGAAAAACTGTTTTTT. This gives the protein CATSVGTSEKLFF. Together with reference TRBV15 and TRBJ1-4, the CDR3 gives the full variable domain: DAMVIQNPRYQVTQFGKPVTLSCSQTLNHNVMYWYQQKSSQAPKLLFHYYDKDFNNEADTPDNFQSRRPNTSFCFLDIRSPGLGDTAMYLCATSVGTSEKLFFGSGTQLSVL.

The chain uses TRBV10-3 and TRBJ2-4, with D perhaps TRBD1 (5 bases). The CDR3 runs to 15 residues. Germline V gene lookup returns CDR1 ENHRY and CDR2 SYGVKD. The V and J ends lost 1 base and 3 bases respectively, with 10 bases between them. The CDR3 sequence is CAISELGVDKNIQYF. The DNA of the CDR3 is TGTGCCATCAGTGAGTTAGGGGTGGACAAAAACATTCAGTACTTC.

The rearrangement links TRBV5-6 to TRBJ2-7; 12 bases align to TRBD2. The CDR3 sequence is 15 residues long. CDR1 and CDR2 from the germline V gene are SGHDT and YYEEEE. V was pared by 0 bases and J by 3 bases, with 1 base of the junction left unmatched. The CDR3 bases are TGTGCCAGCAGCTTGGGACTAGCGGGGGTCTACGAGCAGTACTTC. It is translated as CASSLGLAGVYEQYF.